What follows is one TCR beta chain and its context. Its antigen is still unknown. This sample was included in a study of T cell responses to AZD1222 COVID-19 vaccine. Study overall: Second doses were pooled across both intervals (about 4 or about 12 weeks).

The protocol was immunoSEQ multiplex PCR, while the TCRdb copy is restricted to in-frame clones and leaves out a portion. The sample records some 120,000 clones, approximately 85% being singletons. The CDR3 has 16 amino acids. CDR1 SGHTA and CDR2 FQGTGA come from the germline V gene. Trimming stripped 4 bases from V and 0 bases from J, with 15 bases between. Whole-study findings and limits: Nearly half of spike-specific TCRs reportedly target unmutated variant regions. Sampling captured repertoires only after the peak T cell response. Recipients of AZD1222 seropositive at baseline numbered only 5 to 7.

The sequences come from peripheral blood, collected on day 0 of AZD1222 vaccination. V and J are TRBV7-3 and TRBJ1-1; possible D gene TRBD1, 6 bases. The TCR comes from an adult in good health. The CDR3 DNA reads as TGTGCCAGCAGCTGGTCCAGGGGAACAATGAACACTGAAGCTTTCTTT. This encodes CASSWSRGTMNTEAFF.